This T cell receptor (beta chain) came from a study of blood T cell repertoires in COVID-19. On the study more broadly: T cells, B-cell-depleted T cells, or PBMCs provided the cDNA or gDNA that served as material.

Clones were sequenced by immunoSEQ multiplex PCR, and TCRdb holds only the in-frame ones, with some missing. This table holds some 220,000 clones, about 78% found once. The germline V and J ends were trimmed by 0 bases and 7 bases, with 9 bases remaining between them. This CDR3 comprises 14 residues. Germline CDR1 reads MNHEY; CDR2 reads SMNVEV (reference sequence). Sample: peripheral blood. This clonotype was obtained from a woman in her 70s with acute or convalescent COVID-19. The chain uses TRBV27 and TRBJ1-4; D remains unclear. The CDR3 sequence is CASSLSQHREKLFF. CDR3 sequence (DNA): TGTGCCAGCAGTTTATCACAGCACCGTGAAAAACTGTTTTTT. Complete variable domain (other parts from reference TRBV27 and TRBJ1-4): EAQVTQNPRYLITVTGKKLTVTCSQNMNHEYMSWYRQDPGLGLRQIYYSMNVEVTDKGDVPEGYKVSRKEKRNFPLILESPSPNQTSLYFCASSLSQHREKLFFGSGTQLSVL.